These 2 T cell receptor beta chains were sequenced from one sample in a study of identical twins. One entry per CDR3 protein, called by TCRdb with MiXCR from the 5' RACE reads. The repertoire consists of some 1,700,000 distinct CDR3 sequences, with about 32% occurring once and the leading ten covering about 0.25%. The material sequenced was cord blood. These receptors were obtained from a newborn girl in good health.

The J gene is TRBJ1-3, the V gene TRBV9; 9 positions agree with TRBD1. J lost 3 bases, V lost 5 bases, and 9 bases had no gene match. Germline CDR1 and CDR2: SGDLS and YYNGEE. This CDR3 comprises 16 residues. CDR3 DNA sequence: TGTGCCAGCAGTGGCGCCGGGACAGGGCTTGGAAACACCATATATTTT. Protein sequence: CASSGAGTGLGNTIYF.

The chain joins TRBV10-3 to TRBJ2-1; a possible D gene is TRBD2 (5 bases). Germline V gene data show CDR1 as ENHRY and CDR2 as SYGVKD. Trimming pared 3 bases from V and 1 base from J, leaving 16 bases between. The CDR3 totals 17 residues. The CDR3 is CAISDSLEIASYNEQFF. The CDR3 DNA follows: TGTGCCATCAGTGATTCCCTCGAGATAGCGTCCTACAATGAGCAGTTCTTC.